Given below is one T cell receptor (beta chain) in context. J was trimmed by 7 bases and V by 5 bases; bases with no gene match: 7. This CDR3 is 14 amino acids long. Germline values: CDR1 SGHKS, CDR2 YYEKEE (reference sequence). The data originate from a study of blood T cell repertoires in COVID-19. This study enrolled people aged roughly 18 to 89 from roughly 24 US geographic areas. Each recovered donor of Cohort 3 presented with two negative PCRs, clearance, or symptom resolution. Under the authors' procedure: How many nucleated cells were present was estimated from reference gene primer amplification. Assay used: immunoSEQ multiplex PCR; TCRdb lists only in-frame clones, some missing. V, J and clone size are taken as reported in that table, and D and trimming were inferred from the DNA itself. The data show over 200,000 clones, 80% to 90% seen once.

The J gene is TRBJ1-4, the V gene TRBV5-5; 8 bases map to TRBD1. This TCR was recovered from a woman aged 45 to 65 who had recovered from COVID-19. The specimen sequenced was PBMCs or T cells enriched from blood (not recorded which). The CDR3 protein is CASSRTGWGEKLFF. As DNA, the CDR3 is TGTGCCAGCAGTCGGACAGGGTGGGGTGAAAAACTGTTTTTT.